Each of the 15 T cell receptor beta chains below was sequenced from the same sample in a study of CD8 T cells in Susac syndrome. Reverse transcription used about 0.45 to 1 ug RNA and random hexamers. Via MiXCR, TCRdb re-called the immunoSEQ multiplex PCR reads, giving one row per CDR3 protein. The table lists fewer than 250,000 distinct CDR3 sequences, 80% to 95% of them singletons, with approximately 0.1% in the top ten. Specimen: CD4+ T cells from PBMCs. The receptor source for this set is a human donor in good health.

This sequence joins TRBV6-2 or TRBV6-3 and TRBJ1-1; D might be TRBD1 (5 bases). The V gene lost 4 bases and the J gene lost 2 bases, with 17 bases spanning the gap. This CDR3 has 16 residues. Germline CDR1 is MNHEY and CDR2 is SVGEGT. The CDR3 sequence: CASSSFLQRTNTEAFF. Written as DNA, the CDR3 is TGTGCCAGCAGTTCCTTTCTTCAGAGGACAAACACTGAAGCTTTCTTT.

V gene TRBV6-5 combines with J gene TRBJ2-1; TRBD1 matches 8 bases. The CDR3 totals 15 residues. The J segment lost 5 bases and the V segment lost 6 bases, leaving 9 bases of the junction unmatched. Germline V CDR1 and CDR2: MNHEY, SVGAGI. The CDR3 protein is CASRYLRDRNNEQFF. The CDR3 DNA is TGTGCCAGCAGATACCTCCGGGACAGGAACAATGAGCAGTTCTTC.

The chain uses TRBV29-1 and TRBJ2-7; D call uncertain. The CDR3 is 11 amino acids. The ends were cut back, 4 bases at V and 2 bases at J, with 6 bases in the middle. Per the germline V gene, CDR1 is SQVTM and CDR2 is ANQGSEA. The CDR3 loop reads CSVVTAYEQYF. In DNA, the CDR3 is TGCAGCGTTGTGACCGCCTACGAGCAGTACTTC.

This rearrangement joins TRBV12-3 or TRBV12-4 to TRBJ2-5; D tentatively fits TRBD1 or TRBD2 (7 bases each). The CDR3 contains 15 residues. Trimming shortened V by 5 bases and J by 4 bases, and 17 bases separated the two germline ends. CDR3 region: CASSRYRGGGETQYF. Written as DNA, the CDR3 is TGTGCCAGCAGTCGATACAGGGGAGGGGGAGAGACCCAGTACTTC.

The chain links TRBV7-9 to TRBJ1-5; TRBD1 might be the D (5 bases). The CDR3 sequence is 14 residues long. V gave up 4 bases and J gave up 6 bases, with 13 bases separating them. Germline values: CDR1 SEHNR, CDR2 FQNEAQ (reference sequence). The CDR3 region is CASSSRDFSQPQHF. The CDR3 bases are TGTGCCAGCAGCTCACGGGACTTTAGTCAGCCCCAGCATTTT.

CDR3 amino acids: CASSLNSGLETQYF. CDR3 in DNA: TGCGCCAGCAGCTTGAATTCTGGGTTGGAGACCCAGTACTTC. This chain uses TRBV5-1 with TRBJ2-5; no reliable D call. CDR1 and CDR2 from the germline V gene are SGHRS and YFSETQ. V was trimmed by 1 base and J by 5 bases, leaving 12 bases between them. The CDR3 consists of 14 residues.

CDR3 in amino acids: CASRGRENEQFF. CDR3 coding DNA: TGCGCCAGCAGGGGGCGGGAAAATGAGCAGTTCTTC. The V and J genes are TRBV4-1 and TRBJ2-1; a weak D match, TRBD2 (6 bases). The CDR3 is 12 residues long. Trimming shortened V by 6 bases and J by 7 bases, and 10 bases separated the two germline ends. CDR1 MGHRA and CDR2 YSYEKL come from the germline V gene.

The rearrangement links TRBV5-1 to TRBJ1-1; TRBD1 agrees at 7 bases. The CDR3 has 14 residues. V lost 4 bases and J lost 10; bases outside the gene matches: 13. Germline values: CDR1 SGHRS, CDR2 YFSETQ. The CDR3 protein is CASSGQDRLLGAFF. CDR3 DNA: TGCGCCAGCAGCGGACAGGACAGGCTTTTAGGAGCTTTCTTT.

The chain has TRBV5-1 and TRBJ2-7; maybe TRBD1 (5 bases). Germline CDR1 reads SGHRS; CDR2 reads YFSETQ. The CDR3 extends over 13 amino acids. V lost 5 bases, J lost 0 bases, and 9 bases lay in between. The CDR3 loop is CASSPDNSYEQYF. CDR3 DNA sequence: TGCGCCAGCAGTCCGGACAACTCCTACGAGCAGTACTTC. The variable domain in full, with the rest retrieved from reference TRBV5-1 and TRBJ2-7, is KAGVTQTPRYLIKTRGQQVTLSCSPISGHRSVSWYQQTPGQGLQFLFEYFSETQRNKGNFPGRFSGRQFSNSRSEMNVSTLELGDSALYLCASSPDNSYEQYFGPGTRLTVT.

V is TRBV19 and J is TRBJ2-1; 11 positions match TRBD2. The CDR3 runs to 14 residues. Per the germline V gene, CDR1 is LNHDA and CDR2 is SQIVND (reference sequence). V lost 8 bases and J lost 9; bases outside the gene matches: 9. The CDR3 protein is CASRTSGGPGEQFF. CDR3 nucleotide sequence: TGTGCCAGTCGAACTAGCGGGGGACCTGGTGAGCAGTTCTTC. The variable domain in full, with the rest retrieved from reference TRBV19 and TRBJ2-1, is DGGITQSPKYLFRKEGQNVTLSCEQNLNHDAMYWYRQDPGQGLRLIYYSQIVNDFQKGDIAEGYSVSREKKESFPLTVTSAQKNPTAFYLCASRTSGGPGEQFFGPGTRLTVL.

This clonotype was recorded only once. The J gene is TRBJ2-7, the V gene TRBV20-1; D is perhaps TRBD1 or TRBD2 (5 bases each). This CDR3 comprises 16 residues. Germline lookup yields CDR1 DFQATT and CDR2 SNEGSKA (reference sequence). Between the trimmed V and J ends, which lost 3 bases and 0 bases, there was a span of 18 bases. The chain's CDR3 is CSARGDQRLSSYEQYF. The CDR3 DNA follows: TGCAGTGCTAGGGGGGACCAGAGACTTAGCTCCTACGAGCAGTACTTC.

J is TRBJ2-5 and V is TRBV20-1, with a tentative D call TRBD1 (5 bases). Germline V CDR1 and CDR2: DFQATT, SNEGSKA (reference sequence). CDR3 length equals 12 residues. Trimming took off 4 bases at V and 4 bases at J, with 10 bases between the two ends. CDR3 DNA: TGCAGTGCTAACAGGTTCGGAGAGACCCAGTACTTC. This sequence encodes CSANRFGETQYF.

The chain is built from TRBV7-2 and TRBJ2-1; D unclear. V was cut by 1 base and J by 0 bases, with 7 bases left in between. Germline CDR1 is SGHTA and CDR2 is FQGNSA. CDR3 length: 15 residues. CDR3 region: CASSLDWGSYNEQFF. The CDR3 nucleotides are TGTGCCAGCAGCTTAGATTGGGGCTCCTACAATGAGCAGTTCTTC.

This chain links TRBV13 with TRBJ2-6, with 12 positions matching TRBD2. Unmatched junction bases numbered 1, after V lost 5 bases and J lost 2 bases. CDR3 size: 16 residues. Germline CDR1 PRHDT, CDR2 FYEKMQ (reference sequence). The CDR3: CASSRTSGAGANVLTF. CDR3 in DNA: TGTGCCAGCAGCCGGACTAGCGGGGCTGGGGCCAACGTCCTGACTTTC.

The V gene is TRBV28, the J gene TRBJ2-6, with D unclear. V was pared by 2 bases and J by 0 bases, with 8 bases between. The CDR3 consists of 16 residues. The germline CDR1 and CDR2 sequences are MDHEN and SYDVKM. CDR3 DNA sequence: TGTGCCAGCAGTTTACTTGGAAGCTCTGGGGCCAACGTCCTGACTTTC. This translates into CASSLLGSSGANVLTF.